What follows are 9 T cell receptor beta chains derived from one specimen sequenced in a study of cytomegalovirus exposure and HLA in healthy donors. Repertoires were generated with immunoSEQ multiplex PCR, while TCRdb's copy carries only in-frame clones and drops some. The sample records 90,000 or so clones, approximately 81% being singletons. Sequences were obtained from PBMCs. Receptors were obtained from a man younger than 35 in good health and CMV-seropositive.

This sequence joins TRBV30 and TRBJ1-5; 8 positions agree with TRBD1. The J segment lost 4 bases and the V segment lost 5 bases, leaving 7 bases of the junction unmatched. The CDR3 consists of 14 residues. Looked up from germline, CDR1 is GTSNPN and CDR2 is SVGIG (reference sequence). The CDR3 coding sequence is TGTGCCTGGGCAAGAACAGGGGGTAATCAGCCCCAGCATTTT. This encodes CAWARTGGNQPQHF.

The chain is built from TRBV19 and TRBJ2-1; 9 positions match TRBD1. Germline-derived CDR1 and CDR2 are LNHDA and SQIVND (reference sequence). V was clipped by 3 bases and J by 3 bases; unmatched bases: 0. The CDR3 spans 14 residues. The CDR3 sequence is CASSMTGGYNEQFF. The CDR3 nucleotides read TGTGCCAGTAGTATGACAGGGGGCTACAATGAGCAGTTCTTC.

This rearrangement joins TRBV6-5 to TRBJ1-2, with unresolved D. There are 14 residues in the CDR3. V was clipped by 0 bases and J by 2 bases, with 7 bases between them. Per germline, CDR1 MNHEY and CDR2 SVGAGI. Here the CDR3 DNA reads TGTGCCAGCAGTTACTCGAGATACAACTATGGCTACACCTTC. It specifies CASSYSRYNYGYTF.

The V and J genes are TRBV28 and TRBJ1-2, with D possibly TRBD1 on 5 matching bases. From germline, CDR1 is MDHEN and CDR2 SYDVKM. Deletions cut 5 bases from V and 2 bases from J, with 6 bases between. CDR3 length: 12 amino acids. CDR3 residues: CASSAGNYGYTF. The DNA of the CDR3 is TGTGCCAGCAGTGCAGGGAACTATGGCTACACCTTC.

The DNA for the CDR3 is TGTGCCAGCAACCTCGGACAGGGGGCTGGTGAGCAGTTCTTC. It yields the protein CASNLGQGAGEQFF. V gene TRBV27 combines with J gene TRBJ2-1; 11 bases are shared with TRBD1. Germline V gene lookup returns CDR1 MNHEY and CDR2 SMNVEV (reference sequence). Losses at the gene ends were 7 bases for V and 9 bases for J; bases not matched to a gene: 8. The CDR3 runs 14 residues.

This sequence joins TRBV4-1 and TRBJ1-3, with a possible D match to TRBD1 (5 bases). The V end lost 0 bases, the J end lost 3 bases, and 9 bases lay between the germline ends. This CDR3 has 15 residues. Germline V gene lookup returns CDR1 MGHRA and CDR2 YSYEKL. CDR3 in DNA: TGCGCCAGCAGCCAAGAGGGGGGGATTGGAAACACCATATATTTT. Protein product: CASSQEGGIGNTIYF.

The chain couples TRBV28 to TRBJ1-2; 7 nucleotides agree with TRBD1. V dropped 2 bases and J dropped 5; count of bases not matched to a gene: 2. The germline V gene has CDR1 MDHEN and CDR2 SYDVKM. This CDR3 region has 13 residues. The CDR3 DNA reads TGTGCCAGCAGTTTAAAGGGGGCTTATGGCTACACCTTC. Amino acids: CASSLKGAYGYTF.

The gene calls are TRBV21-1 and TRBJ2-3; the D segment call TRBD2 is taken from the table without a DNA check. TRBV21-1 is shown as a pseudogene. This CDR3 contains 17 residues. The CDR3 spells CASSRTSGRAPPDTQYF. CDR3 bases: TGTGCCAGCAGCAGGACTAGCGGGAGAGCACCCCCAGATACGCAGTATTTT.

This clone was found once. The rearrangement links TRBV11-2 to TRBJ2-1, with TRBD2 matching 12 bases. The CDR3 is 15 residues long. Germline CDR1 and CDR2: SGHAT and FQNNGV. V lost 3 bases to trimming and J lost 8 bases; unmatched junction nucleotides: 5. CDR3 sequence: CASSFPTSGRYEQFF. The CDR3 coding sequence is TGTGCCAGCAGCTTCCCGACTAGCGGGAGATATGAGCAGTTCTTC.